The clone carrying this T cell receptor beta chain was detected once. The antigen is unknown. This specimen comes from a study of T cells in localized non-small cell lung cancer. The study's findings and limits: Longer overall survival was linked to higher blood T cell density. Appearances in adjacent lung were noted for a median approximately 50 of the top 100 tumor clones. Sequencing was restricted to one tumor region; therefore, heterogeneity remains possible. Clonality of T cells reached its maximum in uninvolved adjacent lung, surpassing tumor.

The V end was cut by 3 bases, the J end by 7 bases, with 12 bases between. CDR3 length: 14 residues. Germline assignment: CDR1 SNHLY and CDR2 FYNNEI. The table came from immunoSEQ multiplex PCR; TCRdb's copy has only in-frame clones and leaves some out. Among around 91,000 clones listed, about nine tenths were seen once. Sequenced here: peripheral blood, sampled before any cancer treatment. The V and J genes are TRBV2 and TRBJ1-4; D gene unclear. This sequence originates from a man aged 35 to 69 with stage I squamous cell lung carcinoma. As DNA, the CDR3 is TGTGCCAGCAGTGATAGGTCAACTTCTGAAAAACTGTTTTTT. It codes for CASSDRSTSEKLFF. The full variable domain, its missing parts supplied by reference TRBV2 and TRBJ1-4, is EPEVTQTPSHQVTQMGQEVILRCVPISNHLYFYWYRQILGQKVEFLVSFYNNEISEKSEIFDDQFSVERPDGSNFTLKIRSTKLEDSAMYFCASSDRSTSEKLFFGSGTQLSVL.